These 28 T cell receptor beta chains share one sample of origin, sequenced in a study of blood T cell repertoires in COVID-19 (dated by TCRdb to about 2020). Libraries were made using the immunoSEQ multiplex PCR assay. Sourced from immuneACCESS, this table was stored by TCRdb with only in-frame sequences that have V and J called. A share of the clones is absent; for the studies checked, an unresolved V gene accounts for under half, and the remainder has no known explanation. In this sample the table shows about 240,000 clones, around 84% of which occur a single time. The top ten constitute approximately 6.8% of the sample. Sequencing was done on a sample of peripheral blood. The receptors stem from a woman aged 70-85 years with active or convalescent COVID-19.

The rearrangement joins TRBV23-1 to TRBJ1-5; weak D call: TRBD1 (6 bases). TRBV23-1 belongs to the ORF category, with a function that is uncertain. The V and J ends lost 3 bases and 2 bases respectively, with 14 bases between them. This CDR3 has 16 residues. CDR3 protein: CASSQPTGPGNQPQHF. The CDR3 DNA reads as TGCGCCAGCAGTCAGCCTACAGGGCCCGGCAATCAGCCCCAGCATTTT.

V usage is TRBV7-8 and J usage is TRBJ1-1; maybe TRBD1 (5 bases). With 2 bases removed from V and 6 bases from J, the gap between germline ends came to 10 bases. This CDR3 comprises 13 residues. Germline V gene lookup returns CDR1 SGHVS and CDR2 FQNEAQ. The CDR3 sequence: CASSLKRGAEAFF. The CDR3 nucleotides are TGTGCCAGCAGCTTAAAAAGGGGCGCTGAAGCTTTCTTT.

The rearrangement joins TRBV3-1 (or the pseudogene TRBV3-2) to TRBJ1-6; a weak D match, TRBD1 (6 bases). V dropped 4 bases and J dropped 7 bases, with 14 bases sitting between them. The CDR3 loop spans 15 amino acids. The germline V gene has CDR1 LGHDT and CDR2 YNNKEL (reference sequence). The CDR3 region is CASSPRDTSNSPLHF. The CDR3 nucleotides are TGTGCCAGCAGCCCCCGGGACACCTCGAATTCACCCCTCCACTTT.

This clone is judged medium-sized. Other DNA sequences in this sample translate to the same CDR3. The gene calls are TRBV18 and TRBJ1-1; TRBD1 is a possible D gene (6 bases). This CDR3 has 15 residues. V was trimmed by 1 base and J by 1 base, leaving 10 bases between them. The germline V gene has CDR1 KGHSH and CDR2 LQKENI. The CDR3 spells CASSPLQGSNTEAFF. CDR3 nucleotide sequence: TGTGCCAGCTCACCACTACAGGGCTCGAACACTGAAGCTTTCTTT.

The chain carries TRBV4-2 and TRBJ2-5; 11 bases map to TRBD1. Looked up from germline, CDR1 is LGHNA and CDR2 is YNFKEQ. Trimming cost V 5 bases and J 3 bases; bases outside gene matches: 5. This CDR3 has 15 residues. In DNA form, the CDR3 reads TGTGCCAGCAGCGGGGGGACAGGGGGTGAAGAGACCCAGTACTTC. The encoded protein is CASSGGTGGEETQYF.

The rearrangement links TRBV2 to TRBJ1-5; the D gene is possibly TRBD1 (5 bases). V was cut by 6 bases and J by 6 bases, with 18 bases left in between. This CDR3 contains 15 residues. Germline V gene lookup returns CDR1 SNHLY and CDR2 FYNNEI. CDR3 region: CASRTSQGLRQPQHF. The CDR3 DNA is TGTGCCAGCAGAACCTCCCAGGGTCTTCGTCAGCCCCAGCATTTT.

The chain carries TRBV6-5 and TRBJ1-3; the D gene is possibly TRBD1 (6 bases). This CDR3 is built from 15 residues. V dropped 7 bases and J dropped 0 bases, with 13 bases sitting between them. The germline V gene encodes CDR1 MNHEY and CDR2 SVGAGI. The CDR3 is CASKDRPDSGNTIYF. The CDR3 DNA reads as TGTGCCAGCAAGGACAGACCCGACTCTGGAAACACCATATATTTT.

The chain is built from TRBV7-9 and TRBJ2-7; TRBD2 aligns across 9 bases. The CDR3 has 17 residues. Germline V gene data show CDR1 as SEHNR and CDR2 as FQNEAQ (reference sequence). The junction had 13 bases not matched to a gene; V was cut back by 3 bases and J by 4 bases. The CDR3 sequence: CASSFPAGGHSGYEQYF. CDR3 nucleotides: TGTGCCAGCAGCTTTCCCGCGGGGGGGCACTCTGGTTACGAGCAGTACTTC.

This chain uses TRBV24-1 with TRBJ1-2; D is unclear. This CDR3 region has 13 residues. Trimming cost V 5 bases and J 2 bases, with 8 bases left between them. Germline-derived CDR1 and CDR2 are KGHDR and SFDVKD. The CDR3 is CATSVVGNYGYTF. The CDR3 DNA reads as TGTGCCACCAGTGTTGTCGGGAACTATGGCTACACCTTC.

The chain recombines TRBV27 with TRBJ1-2; no definite D call. This CDR3 comprises 13 residues. Germline CDR1 reads MNHEY; CDR2 reads SMNVEV (reference sequence). Deletions cut 1 base from V and 9 bases from J, with 12 bases between. CDR3 sequence: CASSLLEGRSYTF. CDR3 sequence (DNA): TGTGCCAGCAGTTTATTGGAGGGAAGGAGCTACACCTTC.

This chain connects TRBV6-6 to TRBJ1-4, with a possible D match to TRBD1 (5 bases). Per germline, CDR1 MNHNY and CDR2 SVGAGI (reference sequence). The CDR3 is 15 amino acids. The V end was cut by 2 bases, the J end by 4 bases, with 11 bases between. The CDR3 sequence is CASSYPQAGNEKLFF. As DNA, the CDR3 is TGTGCCAGCAGTTACCCACAGGCTGGTAATGAAAAACTGTTTTTT.

This chain uses TRBV7-2 with TRBJ2-2; D is perhaps TRBD1 (6 bases). Germline loops: CDR1 SGHTA, CDR2 FQGNSA. The CDR3 runs 13 residues. The germline V and J ends were trimmed by 5 bases and 7 bases, with 11 bases remaining between them. The CDR3 DNA follows: TGTGCCAGCAGCCCCCGGACAGTCGGGGAGCTGTTTTTT. Protein: CASSPRTVGELFF. The full variable domain, its missing parts supplied by reference TRBV7-2 and TRBJ2-2, is GAGVSQSPSNKVTEKGKDVELRCDPISGHTALYWYRQSLGQGLEFLIYFQGNSAPDKSGLPSDRFSAERTGGSVSTLTIQRTQQEDSAVYLCASSPRTVGELFFGEGSRLTVL.

This chain uses TRBV10-1 with TRBJ1-6; possibly TRBD1 for D (6 bases). CDR1 is WNHNN and CDR2 is SYGVQD in the germline V gene (reference sequence). This CDR3 spans 14 amino acids. Trimming took off 5 bases at V and 11 bases at J, with 16 bases between the two ends. The CDR3 spells CASSPGTIFTPLHF. For the CDR3, the DNA is TGCGCCAGCAGTCCCGGGACAATATTCACACCCCTCCACTTT.

The J gene is TRBJ1-2, the V gene TRBV27; D gene unclear. This CDR3 is built from 14 residues. Trimming stripped 5 bases from V and 5 bases from J, with 15 bases between. The V gene's germline CDR1 is MNHEY and CDR2 SMNVEV (reference sequence). DNA for the CDR3: TGTGCCAGCAGTCTCTCCCGGACGGGGTATGGCTACACCTTC. Amino acids: CASSLSRTGYGYTF.

V is TRBV6-5 and J is TRBJ2-3; 11 bases map to TRBD2. The CDR3 length is 15 residues. The J segment lost 2 bases and the V segment lost 6 bases, leaving 4 bases of the junction unmatched. Germline CDR1 reads MNHEY; CDR2 reads SVGAGI. In nucleotides, the CDR3 is TGTGCCAGCAGCCGACTAGCGGGGCCCACAGATACGCAGTATTTT. Protein product: CASSRLAGPTDTQYF.

This rearrangement joins TRBV7-2 to TRBJ2-7; 7 bases align to TRBD1. Trimming cost V 5 bases and J 3 bases; bases outside gene matches: 7. The CDR3 extends over 14 amino acids. Germline CDR1 reads SGHTA; CDR2 reads FQGNSA. CDR3 in DNA: TGTGCCAGCAGCAAACAGGGGTTCGGCTACGAGCAGTACTTC. It encodes CASSKQGFGYEQYF.

The J gene is TRBJ1-2, the V gene TRBV7-2; 8 bases agree with TRBD1. V shed 4 bases and J 5 bases; nucleotides not matched to a gene: 3. The CDR3 is made up of 13 amino acids. Germline V gene data show CDR1 as SGHTA and CDR2 as FQGNSA. CDR3 protein: CASSSDRGYGYTF. DNA of the CDR3: TGTGCCAGCAGCTCCGACAGGGGTTATGGCTACACCTTC.

V gene TRBV6-2 or TRBV6-3 combines with J gene TRBJ2-7, with TRBD2 identical over 11 bases. Germline V gives CDR1 MNHEY, CDR2 SVGEGT. This CDR3 has 16 residues. The J segment lost 4 bases and the V segment lost 2 bases, leaving 7 bases of the junction unmatched. CDR3: CASSYPTSGGLYEQYF. For the CDR3, the DNA is TGTGCCAGCAGTTACCCCACTAGCGGGGGATTATACGAGCAGTACTTC.

The chain carries TRBV5-1 and TRBJ2-6; 7 positions agree with TRBD2. Germline V CDR1 and CDR2: SGHRS, YFSETQ. The trim removed 7 bases at V and 1 base at J, leaving 8 bases unmatched. The CDR3 consists of 16 residues. The CDR3 DNA reads TGCGCCAGCGGAACCGGGGGGTCATCTGGGGCCAACGTCCTGACTTTC. Translation: CASGTGGSSGANVLTF.

This rearrangement joins TRBV28 to TRBJ1-2; possible D gene TRBD1, 6 bases. V dropped 1 base and J dropped 4 bases, with 16 bases sitting between them. CDR1 and CDR2 (germline): MDHEN, SYDVKM. The CDR3 length is 16 residues. CDR3 protein: CASSLLRAGTPYGYTF. Here the CDR3 DNA reads TGTGCCAGCAGTTTATTAAGAGCAGGGACACCCTATGGCTACACCTTC.

The chain couples TRBV7-2 to TRBJ1-5; the D is unclear. Germline V gene data show CDR1 as SGHTA and CDR2 as FQGNSA. Trimming left V 1 base short and J 4 bases short, with 11 bases between. This CDR3 is built from 15 residues. The CDR3 sequence is CASSLESQPNQPQHF. The CDR3 region has the DNA TGTGCCAGCAGCTTAGAATCACAGCCAAATCAGCCCCAGCATTTT.

The chain uses TRBV6-5 and TRBJ2-1; TRBD1 agrees at 9 bases. CDR1 is MNHEY, CDR2 SVGAGI, per germline. The CDR3 spans 15 residues. Trimming removed 6 bases from V and 4 bases from J; junction bases left unmatched: 7. The CDR3 nucleotides read TGTGCCAGCAGCCGCGGGACAGGGACGTACAATGAGCAGTTCTTC. Residues: CASSRGTGTYNEQFF.

This chain connects TRBV18 to TRBJ2-4; TRBD1 matches 9 bases. CDR3 size: 15 residues. Germline V lookup: CDR1 KGHSH, CDR2 LQKENI. J gave up 5 bases and V 6 bases, and 8 bases lay outside the gene matches. The CDR3 is CASSRGQGPQNIQYF. The CDR3 DNA follows: TGTGCCAGCTCCCGTGGACAGGGGCCCCAAAACATTCAGTACTTC.

DNA of the CDR3: TGTGCCAGCAGCGCCTCGGTCGGAGAGGCCATATATTTT. Amino acid sequence: CASSASVGEAIYF. The chain employs TRBV6-5 and TRBJ1-3, with D uncertain. Germline V gene lookup returns CDR1 MNHEY and CDR2 SVGAGI. Trimming removed 6 bases from V and 11 bases from J, with 17 bases in between. The CDR3 is 13 residues long.

This clone occurred once. The chain joins TRBV18 to TRBJ2-2; possibly TRBD1 for D (6 bases). V dropped 4 bases and J dropped 0 bases, with 12 bases sitting between them. In germline, CDR1 is KGHSH, CDR2 LQKENI. There are 16 residues in the CDR3. The CDR3: CASSLSGATNTGELFF. CDR3 DNA sequence: TGTGCCAGCTCACTCTCAGGGGCCACGAACACCGGGGAGCTGTTTTTT.

This clone was recorded a few times. The rearrangement uses TRBV14 and TRBJ1-5; D might be TRBD1 (6 bases). Trimming pared 4 bases from V and 7 bases from J, leaving 11 bases between. The CDR3 totals 13 residues. Germline CDR1 and CDR2: SGHDN and FVKESK. The CDR3 DNA reads as TGTGCCAGCAGCCGGTCAGGGGCCCAGCCCCAGCATTTT. This gives the protein CASSRSGAQPQHF.

The rearrangement joins TRBV2 to TRBJ2-3; D is unresolved. The CDR3 sequence is 11 residues long. Looked up from germline, CDR1 is SNHLY and CDR2 is FYNNEI. The V end lost 4 bases, the J end lost 8 bases, and 7 bases lay between the germline ends. In nucleotides, the CDR3 is TGTGCCAGCAGTGGAATCGGTACGCAGTATTTT. Translating gives CASSGIGTQYF.

As regards this clone: A junction end diverges from the germline sequence, so it may reflect a read error. This sample includes further DNA sequences coding for the same CDR3. The V and J genes are TRBV7-3 and TRBJ2-2; TRBD1 agrees at 7 bases. Germline V gene lookup returns CDR1 SGHTA and CDR2 FQGTGA. The CDR3 contains 12 residues. CDR3 in DNA: TGTGCCAGCAGCCCTCGCACAGGGGAACTGTTTTTT. Protein product: CASSPRTGELFF.